Presented here are 30 T cell receptor beta chains from one specimen sequenced in a study of blood T cell repertoires in COVID-19. Sequencing was performed with immunoSEQ multiplex PCR; in TCRdb, only in-frame clones are kept and a portion is missing. In the table there are more than 200,000 clones, 80% to 85% of which are singletons. Source material: peripheral blood. The receptor source for this set is a man aged 45-65 years with active or convalescent COVID-19.

The rearrangement links TRBV6-5 to TRBJ1-1; 7 nucleotides align to TRBD1. The CDR3 runs 15 residues. The J segment lost 5 bases and the V segment lost 6 bases, leaving 12 bases of the junction unmatched. Germline V gene lookup returns CDR1 MNHEY and CDR2 SVGAGI. In nucleotides, the CDR3 is TGTGCCAGCAGCCTTCGACAGGGCGGTGGAACTGAAGCTTTCTTT. This codes for CASSLRQGGGTEAFF.

The chain links TRBV27 to TRBJ2-7; TRBD1 matches at 7 bases. Per germline, CDR1 MNHEY and CDR2 SMNVEV (reference sequence). Germline trimming cut 2 bases from V and 2 bases from J; bases unmatched to any gene: 3. The CDR3 has 14 amino acids. CDR3 DNA sequence: TGTGCCAGCAGTTTAAGGGGACAGACCTACGAGCAGTACTTC. Protein sequence: CASSLRGQTYEQYF.

The V gene is TRBV6-5, the J gene TRBJ1-5; D is unclear. Germline-derived CDR1 and CDR2 are MNHEY and SVGAGI. Trimming took 5 bases from V and 6 from J, leaving 17 bases between them. This CDR3 region has 15 residues. This CDR3 is CASSTPREEGQPQHF. As DNA, the CDR3 is TGTGCCAGCAGTACCCCACGGGAAGAGGGTCAGCCCCAGCATTTT.

V and J are TRBV29-1 and TRBJ1-1; unclear D gene. The CDR3 contains 13 residues. Germline V CDR1 and CDR2: SQVTM, ANQGSEA. The V end lost 7 bases, the J end lost 4 bases, and 16 bases lay between the germline ends. The CDR3 region is CSAAKDGATEAFF. DNA of the CDR3: TGCAGCGCCGCGAAAGATGGAGCCACTGAAGCTTTCTTT.

The CDR3 coding sequence is TGTGCCTGGAGTCCCGACTCACAAGAGACCCAGTACTTC. Its translation: CAWSPDSQETQYF. This sequence joins TRBV30 and TRBJ2-5; no reliable D call. The V gene lost 2 bases and the J gene lost 2 bases, with 9 bases spanning the gap. The CDR3 is made up of 13 amino acids. CDR1 is GTSNPN and CDR2 is SVGIG in the germline V gene (reference sequence).

This chain joins TRBV6-5 and TRBJ1-4; D is possibly TRBD1 (5 bases). This CDR3 has 15 amino acids. V shed 5 bases and J shed 0 bases, with 10 bases lying between them. The germline V gene has CDR1 MNHEY and CDR2 SVGAGI. The CDR3 DNA reads TGTGCCAGCAGTCGGACACCTGCAACTAATGAAAAACTGTTTTTT. Its translation: CASSRTPATNEKLFF.

The J gene is TRBJ2-5, the V gene TRBV7-7; D remains ambiguous. This CDR3 is 13 amino acids long. The V and J ends lost 5 bases and 5 bases respectively, with 12 bases between them. Germline V gene lookup returns CDR1 SSHAT and CDR2 FNYEAQ (reference sequence). CDR3 region: CASSLDTGETQYF. DNA of the CDR3: TGTGCCAGCAGCCTGGATACCGGGGAGACCCAGTACTTC.

The chain employs TRBV6-5 and TRBJ1-5; TRBD1 matches at 7 bases. Germline V gene data show CDR1 as MNHEY and CDR2 as SVGAGI. This CDR3 contains 15 residues. After removal of 8 bases from V and 2 bases from J, the junction contained 9 bases not matched to a gene. The CDR3 DNA is TGTGCCAGCTCGACAGGGACTTGGGGCAATCAGCCCCAGCATTTT. It codes for CASSTGTWGNQPQHF.

The rearrangement uses TRBV5-1 and TRBJ1-1, with D uncertain. From germline, CDR1 is SGHRS and CDR2 YFSETQ. The CDR3 is 13 residues long. Trimming shortened V by 0 bases and J by 4 bases, and 7 bases separated the two germline ends. This CDR3 is CASSLGASTEAFF. In DNA, the CDR3 is TGCGCCAGCAGCTTGGGCGCTAGCACTGAAGCTTTCTTT.

V usage is TRBV7-2 and J usage is TRBJ2-1; D remains ambiguous. Per germline, CDR1 SGHTA and CDR2 FQGNSA. The V and J ends lost 0 bases and 5 bases respectively, with 5 bases between them. The CDR3 consists of 13 residues. The CDR3, as DNA: TGTGCCAGCAGCTTAGCACAAAACAATGAGCAGTTCTTC. Amino acids: CASSLAQNNEQFF.

The CDR3 DNA follows: TGTGCCAGCAGCCGCGGAGTGATGGAAGGCTACGAGCAGTACTTC. This sequence encodes CASSRGVMEGYEQYF. The chain uses TRBV3-1 (or the pseudogene TRBV3-2) and TRBJ2-7, with D unclear. The CDR3 totals 15 residues. V lost 4 bases and J 3 bases, leaving 16 bases between the germline ends. Looked up from germline, CDR1 is LGHDT and CDR2 is YNNKEL (reference sequence).

This chain links TRBV5-5 with TRBJ2-7; 8 bases align to TRBD2. The germline V gene encodes CDR1 SGHKS and CDR2 YYEKEE (reference sequence). This CDR3 has 14 residues. The trim removed 4 bases at V and 0 bases at J, leaving 3 bases unmatched. The CDR3 reads CASSPTSGSYEQYF. The CDR3 DNA reads as TGTGCCAGCAGCCCAACTAGCGGCTCCTACGAGCAGTACTTC.

V is TRBV5-1 and J is TRBJ2-3; 10 bases are a match to TRBD2. Germline CDR1 reads SGHRS; CDR2 reads YFSETQ. This CDR3 has 17 amino acids. V lost 0 bases and J lost 6; bases outside the gene matches: 10. CDR3 sequence reads: CASSLGGTSGVSDTQYF. The CDR3 nucleotides are TGCGCCAGCAGCTTGGGGGGCACTAGCGGGGTCTCTGATACGCAGTATTTT.

The chain combines TRBV9 with TRBJ2-7; tentatively, D is TRBD2 (5 bases). The CDR3 sequence is 15 residues long. CDR1 is SGDLS, CDR2 YYNGEE, per germline. The ends were cut back, 0 bases at V and 0 bases at J, with 10 bases in the middle. In DNA form, the CDR3 reads TGTGCCAGCAGCGTAGGATCGGGGAGCTCCTACGAGCAGTACTTC. Amino acid sequence: CASSVGSGSSYEQYF.

This sequence joins TRBV3-1 (or the pseudogene TRBV3-2) and TRBJ1-1; no clear D. The CDR3 is 13 residues long. Germline CDR1 reads LGHDT; CDR2 reads YNNKEL (reference sequence). Deletions cut 2 bases from V and 8 bases from J, with 12 bases between. CDR3 loop: CASSQKAGDEAFF. The DNA of the CDR3 is TGTGCCAGCAGCCAAAAAGCGGGAGACGAAGCTTTCTTT.

This clone was observed once. This chain uses TRBV5-8 with TRBJ2-7, with TRBD1 matching over 8 bases. Germline V lookup: CDR1 SGHTS, CDR2 YDEGEE. The CDR3 consists of 14 residues. The junction had 8 bases not matched to a gene; V was cut back by 4 bases and J by 5 bases. CDR3 protein: CASSPGQGRDEQYF. Here the CDR3 DNA reads TGTGCCAGCAGCCCCGGACAGGGCAGGGACGAGCAGTACTTC.

The rearrangement joins TRBV7-2 to TRBJ2-3; 8 nucleotides match TRBD2. CDR1 and CDR2 from the germline V gene are SGHTA and FQGNSA. Trimming removed 7 bases from V and 2 bases from J; junction bases left unmatched: 14. The CDR3 has 17 amino acids. The CDR3 DNA is TGTGCCAGCAACCATTTATCCGGGACTAGGGACACAGATACGCAGTATTTT. Translation: CASNHLSGTRDTDTQYF.

This clone was picked up a small number of times. The V gene is TRBV7-6, the J gene TRBJ2-7; maybe TRBD1 (5 bases). Germline loops: CDR1 SGHVS, CDR2 FNYEAQ. V was trimmed by 1 base and J by 6 bases, leaving 10 bases between them. The CDR3 is made up of 13 amino acids. CDR3 DNA: TGTGCCAGCAGCTTAGAGGACAAACGCGAGCAGTACTTC. As protein: CASSLEDKREQYF. The full variable domain, its missing parts supplied by reference TRBV7-6 and TRBJ2-7, is GAGVSQSPRYKVTKRGQDVALRCDPISGHVSLYWYRQALGQGPEFLTYFNYEAQQDKSGLPNDRFSAERPEGSISTLTIQRTEQRDSAMYRCASSLEDKREQYFGPGTRLTVT.

This chain joins TRBV5-5 and TRBJ1-2; 7 bases are a match to TRBD1. The length of the CDR3 is 12 residues. Unmatched junction bases numbered 4, after V lost 3 bases and J lost 8 bases. CDR1 and CDR2 (germline): SGHKS, YYEKEE (reference sequence). Here the CDR3 DNA reads TGTGCCAGCAGCTCCTCGGGACAGGGCTACACCTTC. It specifies CASSSSGQGYTF.

The V gene is TRBV19, the J gene TRBJ1-5, with 9 positions matching TRBD1. The germline CDR1 and CDR2 sequences are LNHDA and SQIVND (reference sequence). Trimming removed 5 bases from V and 6 bases from J; junction bases left unmatched: 17. This CDR3 contains 18 residues. CDR3 protein: CASSPGGTGPFLGQPQHF. CDR3 coding DNA: TGTGCCAGTAGTCCAGGCGGGACAGGGCCCTTTCTGGGTCAGCCCCAGCATTTT.

This chain links TRBV7-9 with TRBJ1-1; 9 bases are a match to TRBD1. The germline V gene has CDR1 SEHNR and CDR2 FQNEAQ (reference sequence). The CDR3 sequence is 15 residues long. The trim removed 9 bases at V and 3 bases at J, leaving 11 bases unmatched. CDR3 amino acids: CASSWGGQGDTEAFF. The CDR3 DNA sequence: TGTGCCAGTTCCTGGGGGGGACAGGGAGACACTGAAGCTTTCTTT.

The gene calls are TRBV5-3 and TRBJ1-4; D unclear. TRBV5-3 is marked as an open reading frame, function uncertain. V lost 0 bases and J 3 bases, leaving 15 bases between the germline ends. CDR3 length equals 17 residues. The DNA of the CDR3 is TGTGCCAGAAGCTTGGCGGCAGGTAGGCTCCCTAATGAAAAACTGTTTTTT. Protein sequence: CARSLAAGRLPNEKLFF.

CDR3 in DNA: TGTGCTAGTGGCCCTTCCGGACAGTATGGAAACACCATATATTTT. It is translated as CASGPSGQYGNTIYF. This chain joins TRBV12-5 and TRBJ1-3; maybe TRBD1 (6 bases). This CDR3 is built from 15 residues. V lost 6 bases and J 3 bases, leaving 15 bases between the germline ends. Germline V gene data show CDR1 as LGHNT and CDR2 as FRNRAP. Full variable domain (missing parts from reference TRBV12-5 and TRBJ1-3): DARVTQTPRHKVTEMGQEVTMRCQPILGHNTVFWYRQTMMQGLELLAYFRNRAPLDDSGMPKDRFSAEMPDATLATLKIQPSEPRDSAVYFCASGPSGQYGNTIYFGEGSWLTVV.

The gene calls are TRBV28 and TRBJ1-2; D is undetermined. The germline CDR1 and CDR2 sequences are MDHEN and SYDVKM. The CDR3 has 15 residues. Trimming shortened V by 1 base and J by 7 bases, and 16 bases separated the two germline ends. This CDR3 reads CASSLYPGKESGYTF. The CDR3, as DNA: TGTGCCAGCAGTTTATATCCAGGCAAGGAATCTGGCTACACCTTC.

This chain connects TRBV6-4 to TRBJ1-1; D gene unclear. Trimming removed 0 bases at V and 3 bases at J, with 11 bases between. The germline V gene has CDR1 MRHNA and CDR2 SNTAGT. The CDR3 is made up of 15 amino acids. The CDR3 here is CASSDSGRRDTEAFF. Written as DNA, the CDR3 is TGTGCCAGCAGTGACTCAGGGAGGCGGGACACTGAAGCTTTCTTT.

The rearrangement joins TRBV5-4 to TRBJ1-4; 7 bases fit TRBD1. Germline CDR1 and CDR2: SGHNT and YYREEE (reference sequence). The CDR3 has 13 amino acids. Trimming cost V 3 bases and J 7 bases; bases outside gene matches: 3. CDR3 amino acids: CASSSDRVEKLFF. CDR3 nucleotide sequence: TGTGCCAGCAGCTCTGACAGGGTTGAAAAACTGTTTTTT.

The rearrangement joins TRBV11-3 to TRBJ2-2, with TRBD2 identical over 11 bases. CDR3 length: 15 amino acids. With V trimmed by 5 bases and J by 6 bases, 5 bases remained unmatched. The germline CDR1 and CDR2 sequences are SGHNT and YENEEA. CDR3 nucleotide sequence: TGTGCCAGCAGCCTCTCGGGACTAGCGGCCGGGGAGCTGTTTTTT. Its protein product is CASSLSGLAAGELFF.

The chain employs TRBV5-4 and TRBJ2-3; D gene unclear. CDR3 length: 11 amino acids. Germline CDR1 is SGHNT and CDR2 is YYREEE (reference sequence). Deletions cut 2 bases from V and 4 bases from J, with 2 bases between. DNA of the CDR3: TGTGCCAGCAGCTTCGCAGATACGCAGTATTTT. Its protein is CASSFADTQYF.

The chain couples TRBV10-3 to TRBJ2-2; tentatively, D is TRBD1 (5 bases). The CDR3 runs 17 residues. Germline CDR1 ENHRY, CDR2 SYGVKD. V lost 2 bases to trimming and J lost 5 bases, with 18 bases between them. The CDR3 DNA follows: TGTGCCATCAGTGAGGCTAGGGGTTACCAAAATACCGGGGAGCTGTTTTTT. This sequence encodes CAISEARGYQNTGELFF.

The J gene is TRBJ2-7, the V gene TRBV11-2; 8 bases map to TRBD2. CDR1 and CDR2 (germline): SGHAT, FQNNGV. Trimming cost V 3 bases and J 6 bases; bases outside gene matches: 4. The CDR3 runs to 13 residues. The chain's CDR3 is CASSFQRGTEQYF. The CDR3 DNA is TGTGCCAGCAGCTTTCAGCGGGGGACCGAGCAGTACTTC.